The count of the clone carrying this T cell receptor (beta chain) is one. V gave up 2 bases and J gave up 7 bases; unmatched junction bases: 7. The CDR3 has 16 amino acids. Germline V CDR1 and CDR2: KGHSH, LQKENI. These data come from a study of shared clonotypes between healthy human individuals. Study overall: Aged 18 to 49, the donors were a couple of women and a few men.

At a deep level, the assay was run. How the authors handled the data: Because ImmunoSEQ provided only junction sequences with no quality scores, the filtering differed. Assay: immunoSEQ multiplex PCR; the TCRdb copy retains only in-frame clones and omits some. The D gene and trimming were derived from the DNA, and the V and J assignments and clone size from that table. The repertoire holds 2,500,000 or so clones, with 85% to 95% as singletons. This clonotype originated in a man aged 18 to 30 in good health. Some clones in this sample may be carry-over from other donors' samples. V and J are TRBV18 and TRBJ2-4; 11 nucleotides match TRBD2. The sequencing input was naive CD4+ T cells from PBMCs. The subset denotes: CD45RA+ positively selected. CDR3 residues: CASSPSTSGSGNIQYF. Written as DNA, the CDR3 is TGTGCCAGCTCACCAAGCACTAGCGGGAGTGGGAACATTCAGTACTTC.